Shown below are 32 T cell receptor beta chains from a single sample sequenced in a study of blood T cell repertoires in COVID-19. Only in-frame clones appear in the TCRdb table, and some are missing; sequencing was by immunoSEQ multiplex PCR. Here the sample spans roughly 350,000 clones, around 87% being singletons. The sample consisted of peripheral blood. These receptors were collected from a woman in her twenties or thirties with COVID-19, enrolled during active disease.

The rearrangement uses TRBV30 and TRBJ2-5, with a possible D match to TRBD2 (5 bases). The V end lost 7 bases, the J end lost 4 bases, and 16 bases lay between the germline ends. Per the germline V gene, CDR1 is GTSNPN and CDR2 is SVGIG (reference sequence). The CDR3 consists of 13 residues. The CDR3 here is CALRPAGRETQYF. DNA of the CDR3: TGTGCCTTACGGCCCGCGGGTCGAGAGACCCAGTACTTC.

The chain uses TRBV9 and TRBJ2-5, with D maybe TRBD2 (6 bases). Trimming removed 4 bases at V and 0 bases at J, with 13 bases between. There are 15 residues in the CDR3. Per the germline V gene, CDR1 is SGDLS and CDR2 is YYNGEE. The CDR3 coding sequence is TGTGCCAGCAGCATCGGGGGAAGTTACCAAGAGACCCAGTACTTC. Protein sequence: CASSIGGSYQETQYF.

V gene TRBV24-1 combines with J gene TRBJ1-6, with 9 bases fitting TRBD1. CDR1 is KGHDR, CDR2 SFDVKD, per germline. Trimming removed 2 bases from V and 6 bases from J; junction bases left unmatched: 4. The CDR3 runs to 16 residues. CDR3 DNA sequence: TGTGCCACCAGTGATTCTCGACAGGGGGTTAATTCACCCCTCCACTTT. Encoded protein: CATSDSRQGVNSPLHF.

The CDR3 protein is CASSGPLGTADTQYF. In DNA, the CDR3 is TGTGCCAGCAGCGGCCCTCTAGGTACGGCAGATACGCAGTATTTT. The chain links TRBV6-5 to TRBJ2-3; D is undetermined. Germline V gene data show CDR1 as MNHEY and CDR2 as SVGAGI. With 6 bases removed from V and 4 bases from J, the gap between germline ends came to 17 bases. The CDR3 has 15 amino acids.

The chain uses TRBV19 and TRBJ2-1, with 11 bases fitting TRBD2. Germline CDR1 LNHDA, CDR2 SQIVND (reference sequence). J was trimmed by 1 base and V by 7 bases; bases with no gene match: 3. CDR3 length: 15 amino acids. The CDR3 sequence: CASTTSGSSYNEQFF. CDR3 bases: TGTGCCAGTACCACTAGCGGGAGTTCCTACAATGAGCAGTTCTTC.

This clone was seen just once. CDR3 loop: CASSLGTGMNTGELFF. Here the CDR3 DNA reads TGCGCCAGCAGCTTGGGGACAGGGATGAACACCGGGGAGCTGTTTTTT. This chain links TRBV5-1 with TRBJ2-2, with 8 bases fitting TRBD1. CDR1 and CDR2 from the germline V gene are SGHRS and YFSETQ. The V and J ends lost 0 bases and 1 base, in that order; junction bases with no gene match: 2. The CDR3 is made up of 16 amino acids. The full variable domain, rest sourced from reference TRBV5-1 and TRBJ2-2, is KAGVTQTPRYLIKTRGQQVTLSCSPISGHRSVSWYQQTPGQGLQFLFEYFSETQRNKGNFPGRFSGRQFSNSRSEMNVSTLELGDSALYLCASSLGTGMNTGELFFGEGSRLTVL.

This sequence joins TRBV11-3 and TRBJ2-1; 7 nucleotides line up with TRBD2. CDR1 is SGHNT, CDR2 YENEEA, per germline. Trimming at V came to 7 bases and at J to 8 bases, leaving 5 bases not matched to a gene. CDR3 length equals 12 residues. The CDR3 DNA follows: TGTGCCAGCAAGGGAGGGTCCCATGAGCAGTTCTTC. Its protein product is CASKGGSHEQFF.

The CDR3 DNA reads as TGTGCCAGCAGTGAACTTCGGACAGCCCTTAGCAATCAGCCCCAGCATTTT. This translates into CASSELRTALSNQPQHF. V usage is TRBV6-1 and J usage is TRBJ1-5, with a tentative D call TRBD1 (6 bases). CDR1 and CDR2 (germline): MNHNS, SASEGT. The CDR3 is 17 amino acids. The V gene lost 2 bases and the J gene lost 0 bases, with 14 bases spanning the gap.

V and J are TRBV11-2 and TRBJ1-2; D gene unclear. The germline gives CDR1 SGHAT, CDR2 FQNNGV. The V end lost 0 bases, the J end lost 4 bases, and 12 bases lay between the germline ends. CDR3 size: 15 residues. The DNA of the CDR3 is TGTGCCAGCAGCTTAGATTTTGGCCGTTTCTATGGCTACACCTTC. Translated, it gives CASSLDFGRFYGYTF.

The gene calls are TRBV5-1 and TRBJ2-7, with D perhaps TRBD1 (6 bases). The V end was cut by 7 bases, the J end by 6 bases, with 20 bases between. The CDR3 is 14 residues long. Per the germline V gene, CDR1 is SGHRS and CDR2 is YFSETQ. The CDR3 sequence is CASHTGQGSVEQYF. The CDR3 region has the DNA TGCGCCAGCCACACGGGGCAGGGGTCCGTCGAGCAGTACTTC.

The gene calls are TRBV11-2 and TRBJ2-7; TRBD2 might be the D (5 bases). The V gene's germline CDR1 is SGHAT and CDR2 FQNNGV. Deletions cut 5 bases from V and 0 bases from J, with 14 bases between. The length of the CDR3 is 15 residues. CDR3: CASSGWRVSSYEQYF. The CDR3 DNA is TGTGCCAGCAGCGGCTGGCGGGTAAGCTCCTACGAGCAGTACTTC.

The rearrangement joins TRBV2 to TRBJ2-7, with D maybe TRBD1 (5 bases). Germline assignment: CDR1 SNHLY and CDR2 FYNNEI. The CDR3 is 13 residues long. Trimming took off 2 bases at V and 4 bases at J, with 9 bases between the two ends. CDR3 sequence (DNA): TGTGCCAGCAGTGAATCGACAGAGTACGAGCAGTACTTC. As protein: CASSESTEYEQYF. The entire variable domain, with the rest obtained from reference TRBV2 and TRBJ2-7, is as follows: EPEVTQTPSHQVTQMGQEVILRCVPISNHLYFYWYRQILGQKVEFLVSFYNNEISEKSEIFDDQFSVERPDGSNFTLKIRSTKLEDSAMYFCASSESTEYEQYFGPGTRLTVT.

The chain employs TRBV9 and TRBJ2-1, with TRBD2 identical over 9 bases. Trimming took 1 base from V and 9 from J; bases not matched to a gene: 8. Per germline, CDR1 SGDLS and CDR2 YYNGEE. The CDR3 totals 15 residues. The CDR3 loop is CASSVSGLAYGEQFF. CDR3 sequence (DNA): TGTGCCAGCAGCGTATCGGGACTAGCATACGGTGAGCAGTTCTTC.

The chain carries TRBV5-4 and TRBJ1-1; 7 bases agree with TRBD1. The CDR3 has 16 residues. J gave up 4 bases and V 9 bases, and 18 bases lay outside the gene matches. Germline V gives CDR1 SGHNT, CDR2 YYREEE (reference sequence). The CDR3 nucleotides read TGTGCCACGGAGCCGAAGGAGGGGGCTCTTGGCACTGAAGCTTTCTTT. It is translated as CATEPKEGALGTEAFF. Filled out from reference TRBV5-4 and TRBJ1-1, the complete variable domain reads ETGVTQSPTHLIKTRGQQVTLRCSSQSGHNTVSWYQQALGQGPQFIFQYYREEENGRGNFPPRFSGLQFPNYSSELNVNALELDDSALYLCATEPKEGALGTEAFFGQGTRLTVV.

The chain has TRBV28 and TRBJ2-3, with 10 bases that match TRBD2. Looked up from germline, CDR1 is MDHEN and CDR2 is SYDVKM. There are 14 residues in the CDR3. The junction had 7 bases not matched to a gene; V was cut back by 6 bases and J by 7 bases. Written as DNA, the CDR3 is TGTGCCAGCAGCCAATTAGCGGGGGGAAATACGCAGTATTTT. Its protein product is CASSQLAGGNTQYF.

CDR3 sequence: CASSPTGKWGEQYF. Written as DNA, the CDR3 is TGTGCCAGCAGTCCGACAGGGAAGTGGGGGGAGCAGTACTTC. V is TRBV6-5 and J is TRBJ2-7; 7 nucleotides agree with TRBD1. The CDR3 sequence is 14 residues long. V lost 5 bases and J lost 7; bases outside the gene matches: 11. Germline assignment: CDR1 MNHEY and CDR2 SVGAGI.

The chain recombines TRBV19 with TRBJ2-7, with 11 nucleotides matching TRBD2. The CDR3 is made up of 14 amino acids. In germline, CDR1 is LNHDA, CDR2 SQIVND (reference sequence). V dropped 6 bases and J dropped 2; count of bases not matched to a gene: 3. CDR3 protein: CASRTTSGAYEQYF. CDR3 nucleotide sequence: TGTGCCAGTAGGACGACTAGCGGGGCCTACGAGCAGTACTTC.

The V gene is TRBV7-9, the J gene TRBJ1-2; 7 bases agree with TRBD1. The CDR3 loop spans 15 amino acids. Trimming removed 3 bases from V and 8 bases from J; junction bases left unmatched: 12. Germline V lookup: CDR1 SEHNR, CDR2 FQNEAQ (reference sequence). CDR3 sequence (DNA): TGTGCCAGCAGCTTGCAATCCGGGACAGCCTGGGGCTACACCTTC. It yields the protein CASSLQSGTAWGYTF.

This chain uses TRBV4-1 with TRBJ1-4; 9 bases agree with TRBD1. The CDR3 contains 18 residues. V dropped 2 bases and J dropped 3; count of bases not matched to a gene: 10. Germline V gene data show CDR1 as MGHRA and CDR2 as YSYEKL. CDR3 in DNA: TGCGCCAGCAGCCAATATCCACGGACAGGGGTGGCTAATGAAAAACTGTTTTTT. Its translation is CASSQYPRTGVANEKLFF.

The chain combines TRBV29-1 with TRBJ2-1; the D gene is possibly TRBD2 (5 bases). Germline CDR1 and CDR2: SQVTM and ANQGSEA. CDR3 size: 14 residues. The germline V and J ends were trimmed by 0 bases and 2 bases, with 8 bases remaining between them. The DNA of the CDR3 is TGCAGCGTTGAAGAGGAGGCGCCCTACAATGAGCAGTTCTTC. Translated: CSVEEEAPYNEQFF.

The J gene is TRBJ2-7, the V gene TRBV7-2; TRBD1 aligns across 9 bases. CDR3 length: 15 amino acids. Germline loops: CDR1 SGHTA, CDR2 FQGNSA. With V trimmed by 5 bases and J by 5 bases, 10 bases remained unmatched. This CDR3 reads CASSAWDREGDEQYF. In DNA, the CDR3 is TGTGCCAGCAGCGCCTGGGACAGGGAAGGCGACGAGCAGTACTTC.

Concerning this clone: Mismatch with germline at one junction end may stem from a read error. The chain has TRBV3-1 (or the pseudogene TRBV3-2) and TRBJ1-1, with D unclear. The CDR3 extends over 13 amino acids. Germline loops: CDR1 LGHDT, CDR2 YNNKEL (reference sequence). CDR3 protein: CASRQGGNTEAFF. Here the CDR3 DNA reads TGTGCCAGCAGGCAAGGAGGGAACACTGAAGCTTTCTTT.

The V and J genes are TRBV9 and TRBJ2-7, with TRBD1 matching over 7 bases. Trimming removed 2 bases from V and 4 bases from J; junction bases left unmatched: 6. Germline V gives CDR1 SGDLS, CDR2 YYNGEE. The length of the CDR3 is 14 residues. Here the CDR3 reads CASSVGTEGYEQYF. DNA of the CDR3: TGTGCCAGCAGCGTGGGGACAGAGGGATACGAGCAGTACTTC.

This clone was found a few times. This chain links TRBV4-1 with TRBJ1-5, with D unclear. V was shortened by 0 bases and J by 5 bases, with 5 bases between the two germline ends. CDR1 and CDR2 (germline): MGHRA, YSYEKL. This CDR3 has 13 amino acids. As DNA, the CDR3 is TGCGCCAGCAGCCAAGATATGTATCAGCCCCAGCATTTT. This codes for CASSQDMYQPQHF.

The chain recombines TRBV5-4 with TRBJ1-2; D perhaps matches TRBD1 (6 bases). The ends were cut back, 6 bases at V and 0 bases at J, with 15 bases in the middle. CDR1 and CDR2 (germline): SGHNT, YYREEE (reference sequence). The CDR3 is 15 amino acids. CDR3 residues: CASTGEDSANYGYTF. The CDR3 DNA follows: TGTGCCAGCACCGGCGAGGACAGCGCTAACTATGGCTACACCTTC.

V usage is TRBV27 and J usage is TRBJ1-1, with D maybe TRBD1 (6 bases). Germline-derived CDR1 and CDR2 are MNHEY and SMNVEV (reference sequence). There are 15 residues in the CDR3. V lost 1 base, J lost 3 bases, and 12 bases lay in between. CDR3: CASSLFQGRYTEAFF. For the CDR3, the DNA is TGTGCCAGCAGTTTATTCCAGGGGCGTTACACTGAAGCTTTCTTT.

The rearrangement joins TRBV2 to TRBJ2-7; the D gene is possibly TRBD2 (6 bases). CDR1 and CDR2 from the germline V gene are SNHLY and FYNNEI. The CDR3 is 15 amino acids. The V end was cut by 2 bases, the J end by 0 bases, with 11 bases between. The CDR3 sequence: CASSEYREFSYEQYF. The DNA for the CDR3 is TGTGCCAGCAGTGAATATCGGGAGTTCTCCTACGAGCAGTACTTC.

This clone has only a few counts. The rearrangement uses TRBV19 and TRBJ2-7, with TRBD1 matching over 9 bases. The CDR3 contains 17 residues. The V segment lost 5 bases and the J segment 2 bases; nucleotides outside the gene matches: 13. CDR1 and CDR2 (germline): LNHDA, SQIVND (reference sequence). CDR3 coding DNA: TGTGCCAGTAGTTATCGGACCTCGGGACAGGGCACCTACGAGCAGTACTTC. Its protein product is CASSYRTSGQGTYEQYF.

V and J are TRBV4-2 and TRBJ1-1; unclear D gene. The V end lost 3 bases, the J end lost 4 bases, and 15 bases lay between the germline ends. The CDR3 contains 15 residues. Germline CDR1 reads LGHNA; CDR2 reads YNFKEQ. The CDR3 sequence: CASSQVTPPGTEAFF. The CDR3 bases are TGTGCCAGCAGCCAGGTTACACCTCCTGGCACTGAAGCTTTCTTT.

This chain uses TRBV7-9 with TRBJ2-7, with D possibly being TRBD1 (5 bases). The V end was cut by 2 bases, the J end by 0 bases, with 8 bases between. The germline CDR1 and CDR2 sequences are SEHNR and FQNEAQ (reference sequence). This CDR3 has 14 residues. The CDR3 DNA reads as TGTGCCAGCAGCTTAACGACAGTCTCCTACGAGCAGTACTTC. Translation: CASSLTTVSYEQYF.

The rearrangement links TRBV7-8 to TRBJ1-1, with no clear D. CDR1 and CDR2 from the germline V gene are SGHVS and FQNEAQ. The CDR3 runs 13 residues. Trimming took off 3 bases at V and 6 bases at J, with 11 bases between the two ends. CDR3 sequence (DNA): TGTGCCAGCAGCTTTATTGCTGAGGCTGAAGCTTTCTTT. It is translated as CASSFIAEAEAFF. The full variable domain, in which reference TRBV7-8 and TRBJ1-1 provide the parts outside the CDR3, is GAGVSQSPRYKVAKRGQDVALRCDPISGHVSLFWYQQALGQGPEFLTYFQNEAQLDKSGLPSDRFFAERPEGSVSTLKIQRTQQEDSAVYLCASSFIAEAEAFFGQGTRLTVV.

Of note for this clone: Other DNA sequences in this specimen translate into the identical CDR3. The genes are TRBV3-1 (or the pseudogene TRBV3-2) and TRBJ2-2; the D gene is possibly TRBD1 (5 bases). The germline V gene has CDR1 LGHDT and CDR2 YNNKEL (reference sequence). Trimming took off 4 bases at V and 4 bases at J, with 10 bases between the two ends. CDR3 length equals 14 residues. The CDR3 nucleotides read TGTGCCAGCAGCCGCAGGGAAGGCACCGGGGAGCTGTTTTTT. The encoded protein is CASSRREGTGELFF.